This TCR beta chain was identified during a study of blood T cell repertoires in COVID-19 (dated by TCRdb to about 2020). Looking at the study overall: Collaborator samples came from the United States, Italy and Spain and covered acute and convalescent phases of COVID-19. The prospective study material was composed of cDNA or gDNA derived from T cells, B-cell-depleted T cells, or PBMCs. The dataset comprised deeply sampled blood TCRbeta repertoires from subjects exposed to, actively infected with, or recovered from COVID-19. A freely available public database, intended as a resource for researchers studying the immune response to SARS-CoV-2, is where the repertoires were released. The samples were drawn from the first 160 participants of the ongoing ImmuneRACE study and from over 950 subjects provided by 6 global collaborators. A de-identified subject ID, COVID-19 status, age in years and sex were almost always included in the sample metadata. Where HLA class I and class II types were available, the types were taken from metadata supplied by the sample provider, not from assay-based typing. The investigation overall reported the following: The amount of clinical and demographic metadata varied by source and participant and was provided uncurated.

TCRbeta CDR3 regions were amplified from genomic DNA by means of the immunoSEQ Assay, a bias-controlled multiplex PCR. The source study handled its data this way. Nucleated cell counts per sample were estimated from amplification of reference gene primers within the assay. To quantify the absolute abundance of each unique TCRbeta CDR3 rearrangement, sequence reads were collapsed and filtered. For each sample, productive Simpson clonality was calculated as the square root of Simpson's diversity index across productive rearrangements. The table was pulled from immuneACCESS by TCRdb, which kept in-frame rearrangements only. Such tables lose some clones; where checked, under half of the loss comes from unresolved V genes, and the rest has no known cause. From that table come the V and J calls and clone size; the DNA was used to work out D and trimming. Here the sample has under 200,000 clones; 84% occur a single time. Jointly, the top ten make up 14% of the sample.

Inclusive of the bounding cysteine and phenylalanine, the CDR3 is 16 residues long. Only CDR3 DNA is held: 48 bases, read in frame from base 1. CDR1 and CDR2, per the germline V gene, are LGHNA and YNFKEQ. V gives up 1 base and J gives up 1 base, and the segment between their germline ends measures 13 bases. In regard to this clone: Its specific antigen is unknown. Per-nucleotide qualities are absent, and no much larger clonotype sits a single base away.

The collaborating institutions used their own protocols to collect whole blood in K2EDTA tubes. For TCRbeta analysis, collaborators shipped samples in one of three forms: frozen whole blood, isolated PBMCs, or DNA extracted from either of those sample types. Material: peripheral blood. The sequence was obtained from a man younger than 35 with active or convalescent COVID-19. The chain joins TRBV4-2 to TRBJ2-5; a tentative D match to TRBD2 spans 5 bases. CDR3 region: CASSQGETTIQETQYF. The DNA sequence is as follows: TGTGCCAGCAGCCAAGGTGAGACTACCATCCAAGAGACCCAGTACTTC.